These T cell receptor beta chains were read from a single sample in a study of patients and donors after allogeneic stem cell transplantation. From the RT-PCR reads, TCRdb called clonotypes with MiXCR, one entry per CDR3 protein. The sample lists 85,000 to 90,000 distinct CDR3 sequences, around 46% occurring once. Sample: blood, either unsorted or a sorted T cell fraction (not recorded which). The receptors shown here come from a human donor who was either an allogeneic HSCT recipient or a stem cell or donor lymphocyte infusion donor (not recorded which). It is not recorded whose cells these are; they may come from a transplant donor. Both conserved end residues are part of each CDR3. D genes are given only for firm matches. Size values are once, few and many counts, or a class for expanded clones, and some rows have none.

>TRBV29-1|TRBJ1-5|.|TRBD1
CSVETGKGQPQHF
TGCAGCGTTGAGACAGGGAAGGGTCAGCCCCAGCATTTT
>TRBV6-5|TRBJ1-4|few|TRBD1
CASSYTTDRVQRKLFF
TGTGCCAGCAGTTATACCACCGACAGGGTTCAGAGAAAACTGTTTTTT
>TRBV20-1|TRBJ1-1|once|.
CSASSTGWLLNTEAFF
TGCAGTGCTAGCAGCACAGGGTGGCTCCTGAACACTGAAGCTTTCTTT
>TRBV20-1|TRBJ1-2|.|TRBD1
CSAGDRENYGYTF
TGCAGTGCCGGAGACAGGGAGAACTATGGCTACACCTTC
>TRBV28|TRBJ1-4|.|.
CASSLLFEKLFF
TGTGCCAGCAGTTTATTATTCGAAAAACTGTTTTTT
>TRBV6-6|TRBJ1-5|few|.
CASSYGGNGNQPQHF
TGTGCCAGCAGTTACGGGGGGAATGGCAATCAGCCCCAGCATTTT
>TRBV3-1|TRBJ1-6|few|.
CASSPHSGQNSPLHF
TGTGCCAGCAGCCCCCATTCTGGGCAAAATTCACCCCTCCACTTT
>TRBV28|TRBJ1-4|few|.
CATRGSFWAVEKLFF
TGTGCCACCAGAGGTAGCTTCTGGGCAGTTGAAAAACTGTTTTTT
>TRBV12-3/TRBV12-4|TRBJ1-1|.|.
CASSLREGMNTEAFF
TGTGCCAGCAGTTTGAGAGAAGGGATGAACACTGAAGCTTTCTTT
>TRBV4-1|TRBJ2-4|.|TRBD2
CASRPVGGRSNKNIQYF
TGCGCCAGCAGACCTGTGGGGGGGAGATCCAACAAAAACATTCAGTACTTC
>TRBV12-3/TRBV12-4|TRBJ1-3|.|.
CASPSAGNTIYF
TGTGCCAGTCCTAGCGCCGGAAACACCATATATTTT
>TRBV7-9|TRBJ1-1|.|TRBD1
CASSSGTGSPPAFF
TGTGCCAGCAGCTCCGGGACAGGGTCTCCTCCAGCTTTCTTT
>TRBV3-1|TRBJ1-1|.|.
CASSPTHTEAFF
TGTGCCAGCAGCCCGACTCACACTGAAGCTTTCTTT
>TRBV13|TRBJ1-1|.|.
CASSLGRLRVTEAFF
TGTGCCAGCAGCTTGGGCAGACTGAGGGTCACTGAAGCTTTCTTT
>TRBV12-3/TRBV12-4|TRBJ1-1|.|.
CASSAGTEAFF
TGTGCCAGCAGTGCCGGGACAGAAGCTTTCTTT
>TRBV20-1|TRBJ1-6|.|.
CSAPNPRQFPNSPLHF
TGCAGTGCTCCCAATCCTCGACAGTTTCCAAATTCACCCCTCCACTTT
>TRBV12-3/TRBV12-4|TRBJ1-4|.|TRBD1
CASRPTGTGGAVEKLFF
TGTGCCAGCAGACCAACCGGGACAGGGGGCGCGGTTGAAAAACTGTTTTTT
>TRBV29-1|TRBJ2-1|.|TRBD2
CSVVSGAYNEQFF
TGCAGCGTTGTGAGCGGGGCGTACAATGAGCAGTTCTTC
>TRBV6-5|TRBJ1-2|.|TRBD1
CASSYFSAGGDGYTF
TGTGCCAGCAGTTACTTTTCAGCAGGGGGTGATGGCTACACCTTC
>TRBV29-1|TRBJ2-3|.|.
CSVERAAFTDTQYF
TGCAGCGTTGAAAGGGCAGCGTTCACAGATACGCAGTATTTT
>TRBV7-9|TRBJ1-1|.|.
CASRPGQDAEAFF
TGTGCCAGCAGGCCGGGGCAAGATGCTGAAGCTTTCTTT
>TRBV9|TRBJ1-1|few|.
CASSARQVLTEAFF
TGTGCCAGCAGCGCACGACAGGTATTGACTGAAGCTTTCTTT
>TRBV9|TRBJ2-1|.|TRBD2
CASSVEGTSANEQFF
TGTGCCAGCAGCGTAGAAGGGACTAGCGCCAATGAGCAGTTCTTC
>TRBV5-6|TRBJ1-2|.|TRBD1
CASSPRGSHGYTF
TGTGCCAGCAGCCCCAGGGGGTCCCATGGCTACACCTTC
>TRBV28|TRBJ1-5|.|TRBD1
CASSLADRGHQPQHF
TGTGCCAGCAGTTTGGCGGACAGGGGTCATCAGCCCCAGCATTTT
>TRBV10-3|TRBJ1-1|few|.
CAISESGVAFF
TGTGCCATCAGTGAGTCCGGGGTAGCTTTCTTT
>TRBV20-1|TRBJ1-1|few|.
CSADRQTRRGEAFF
TGCAGTGCTGACCGTCAGACTAGACGGGGTGAAGCTTTCTTT
>TRBV5-4|TRBJ1-1|.|TRBD1
CASSPDRGRNTEAFF
TGTGCCAGCAGCCCAGACAGGGGCCGGAACACTGAAGCTTTCTTT
>TRBV29-1|TRBJ2-7|.|TRBD2
CSVSVAGGSSYEQYF
TGCAGCGTTAGCGTAGCGGGAGGGAGCTCCTACGAGCAGTACTTC
>TRBV29-1|TRBJ1-1|few|.
CSGDRQMNTEAFF
TGCAGCGGGGATAGACAGATGAACACTGAAGCTTTCTTT
>TRBV25-1|TRBJ1-1|.|.
CASSVTRGDTEAFF
TGTGCCAGCAGTGTGACCCGGGGGGACACTGAAGCTTTCTTT
>TRBV12-3/TRBV12-4|TRBJ1-5|.|.
CASSLQQLANQPQHF
TGTGCCAGCAGTTTACAACAGCTTGCCAATCAGCCCCAGCATTTT
>TRBV7-6|TRBJ1-6|few|.
CASSLDGGSPLHF
TGTGCCAGCAGCTTAGACGGAGGTTCACCCCTCCACTTT
>TRBV27|TRBJ1-2|few|.
CASKGASGTTNYGYTF
TGTGCCAGCAAGGGTGCCTCCGGGACAACTAACTATGGCTACACCTTC
>TRBV3-1|TRBJ2-7|few|.
CASSSVYEQYF
TGTGCCAGCAGTTCCGTCTACGAGCAGTACTTC
>TRBV7-9|TRBJ1-3|.|TRBD1
CASSFRDRFSGNTIYF
TGTGCCAGCAGCTTCCGGGACAGGTTCTCTGGAAACACCATATATTTT
>TRBV14|TRBJ2-7|.|TRBD2
CASSQGFRGGLYEQYF
TGTGCCAGCAGCCAAGGTTTTCGGGGGGGTTTGTACGAGCAGTACTTC
>TRBV27|TRBJ1-5|.|.
CASSSQPQHF
TGTGCCAGCAGTAGTCAGCCCCAGCATTTT
>TRBV25-1|TRBJ2-7|once|.
CASSETVTYEQYF
TGTGCCAGCAGTGAAACAGTTACCTACGAGCAGTACTTC
>TRBV7-9|TRBJ1-6|.|TRBD1
CASSPQGTYNSPLHF
TGTGCCAGCAGCCCACAGGGGACCTATAATTCACCCCTCCACTTT
>TRBV7-2|TRBJ1-6|.|.
CASGLTMGYSPLHF
TGTGCCAGCGGTCTTACGATGGGGTATTCACCCCTCCACTTT
>TRBV6-2/TRBV6-3|TRBJ2-2|.|.
CASRGERNTGELFF
TGTGCCAGCAGGGGAGAAAGAAACACCGGGGAGCTGTTTTTT
>TRBV29-1|TRBJ1-2|few|.
CSVIGGHYGYTF
TGCAGCGTTATAGGAGGGCACTATGGCTACACCTTC
>TRBV7-3|TRBJ1-6|few|.
CASSSGPYSPLHF
TGTGCCAGCAGCTCCGGACCTTATTCACCCCTCCACTTT
>TRBV6-1|TRBJ1-5|.|.
CASSEHGGGNQPQHF
TGTGCCAGCAGTGAACATGGAGGGGGCAATCAGCCCCAGCATTTT
>TRBV6-2/TRBV6-3|TRBJ1-1|.|TRBD1
CASSDTTGTGGPGRF
TGTGCCAGCAGTGACACGACCGGGACAGGGGGACCTGGTCGCTTT
>TRBV9|TRBJ1-1|.|.
CASSVAGLGTEAFF
TGTGCCAGCAGCGTAGCGGGGCTCGGCACTGAAGCTTTCTTT
>TRBV10-3|TRBJ2-2|.|.
CAISESLDTGELFF
TGTGCCATCAGTGAGTCGCTCGACACCGGGGAGCTGTTTTTT
>TRBV5-6|TRBJ2-3|.|TRBD2
CASSLPPSGMLTDTQYF
TGTGCCAGCAGCTTGCCCCCTAGCGGGATGTTGACAGATACGCAGTATTTT
>TRBV29-1|TRBJ1-1|few|.
CRTDRLEAFF
TGCAGGACTGACAGGCTGGAAGCTTTCTTT
>TRBV12-3/TRBV12-4|TRBJ1-1|.|.
CASSLGLKNTEAFF
TGTGCCAGCAGTTTGGGGTTAAAAAACACTGAAGCTTTCTTT
>TRBV7-6|TRBJ2-3|.|.
CASSSRLRSNTQYF
TGTGCCAGCAGCTCCCGACTAAGGAGTAATACGCAGTATTTT
>TRBV28|TRBJ2-3|.|.
CASRPNRQPDTQYF
TGTGCCAGCAGACCTAATAGACAGCCAGATACGCAGTATTTT
>TRBV9|TRBJ2-1|.|.
CASSVASRNEQFF
TGTGCCAGCAGCGTAGCCAGTCGGAATGAGCAGTTCTTC